These T cell receptor beta chains were read from a single sample in a study of blood T cell repertoires in COVID-19. Using immunoSEQ multiplex PCR, the repertoire was profiled, and TCRdb retains in-frame clones only, with some absent. The sample holds fewer than 250,000 clones, over 70% seen once. Sequenced material: PBMCs or T cells enriched from blood (not recorded which). Receptors originate from a young woman who had been exposed to COVID-19. Both conserved end residues are trimmed from each CDR3.

14 TRBJ2-2 TRBV5-1 ASSLNSRVSTGELF
15 TRBJ2-7 TRBV27 ASSLYPTGIGTYEQY
12 TRBJ2-3 TRBV27 ASRRQESTDTQY
14 TRBJ1-1 TRBV5-6 ASSSLTRGRGTEAF
15 TRBJ1-3 TRBV5-1 ASSLVGQGVAGNTIY
13 TRBJ1-2 TRBV6-5 ASSSTTTGELGYT
12 TRBJ1-1 TRBV7-2 ASRLSGQSAEAF
10 TRBJ1-5 TRBV15 ATSRDKQPQH
13 TRBJ1-1 TRBV30 AWSWGGGMGTEAF
14 TRBJ2-2 TRBV4-1 ASSQVVGERTGELF
13 TRBJ1-2 TRBV16 ASSQSRDRVYGYT
12 TRBJ2-7 TRBV5-1 ASSLGRVQAEQY
15 TRBJ1-2 TRBV7-9 ASSPFGGGLGNYGYT
13 TRBJ2-7 TRBV29-1 SVEGGMGLDYEQY